Included here is one TCR beta chain sequence, with context. Assay: immunoSEQ multiplex PCR; the TCRdb copy retains only in-frame clones and omits some. There are some 140,000 clones in the sample; around nine tenths occur only once, and about 11% lies in the top ten. This CDR3 contains 13 residues. From germline, CDR1 is SNHLY and CDR2 FYNNEI. Deletions cut 3 bases from V and 9 bases from J, with 9 bases between. This sample was taken from a study of control samples from healthy donors and cancer patients. The TCR sequence derives from a man aged 25-40 years in good health. Specimen: blood. The rearrangement joins TRBV2 to TRBJ1-6; D call uncertain. CDR3 loop: CASSDRWGSPLHF. The DNA for the CDR3 is TGTGCCAGCAGTGACAGGTGGGGTTCACCCCTCCACTTT.